This section outlines one TCR beta chain sequence together with its context. This sample is part of a study of graft-versus-host responses after intestinal transplantation. Study context: Multivisceral, liver-intestinal, or isolated intestinal transplants were performed in recipients. Recipients uniformly received anti-thymocyte globulin induction, followed by tacrolimus and steroids for roughly 3 years.

Profiling relied on immunoSEQ multiplex PCR, and the TCRdb table lists in-frame clones only, not all of them. The sample includes 40,000 or so clones, 85% to 90% seen only once; the top ten take around 7%. V shed 1 base and J 4 bases; nucleotides not matched to a gene: 7. Germline CDR1 is SGHNT and CDR2 is YYREEE (reference sequence). The CDR3 is made up of 16 amino acids. Here the sequenced sample was PBMCs, taken roughly 270 days after transplant. This sequence originates from a human patient who received an intestinal transplant, so some T cells may come from the graft donor. The rearrangement links TRBV5-4 to TRBJ2-3; 9 bases map to TRBD1. The CDR3 DNA follows: TGTGCCAGCAGCTTGATAGACAGGGGGTTTCCAGATACGCAGTATTTT. It is translated as CASSLIDRGFPDTQYF. Supplemented by reference TRBV5-4 and TRBJ2-3, the full variable domain reads ETGVTQSPTHLIKTRGQQVTLRCSSQSGHNTVSWYQQALGQGPQFIFQYYREEENGRGNFPPRFSGLQFPNYSSELNVNALELDDSALYLCASSLIDRGFPDTQYFGPGTRLTVL.